Following are 13 T cell receptor beta chains from one sample sequenced in a study of T cells in Graves' hyperthyroidism and ophthalmopathy (dated by TCRdb to between 2019 and 2020). The library was generated by multiplex PCR. Sequencer: Illumina HiSeq 2000. The TCR beta CDR3 regions were amplified from the RNA transcripts. The first round of RT-PCR for the TCR CDR3 was performed with the HTBI primer set and the Qiagen OneStep RT-PCR kit. The public reads were reprocessed in TCRdb via fastp at Q25 and MiXCR, keeping in-frame beta chains. CDR3 protein duplicates are merged, each entry listing the most common genes and DNA. A total of under 400,000 distinct CDR3 sequences appear in this sample, approximately 17% of them only once. The ten largest account for approximately 35% of the sample. The sample consisted of blood. Receptors were obtained from a young man with Graves' hyperthyroidism.

The chain is built from TRBV5-6 and TRBJ1-1; D ambiguous. Germline V gene lookup returns CDR1 SGHDT and CDR2 YYEEEE. Trimming removed 4 bases at V and 1 base at J, with 8 bases between. This CDR3 contains 13 residues. The CDR3 loop is CASSALRNTEAFF. The DNA for the CDR3 is TGTGCCAGCAGCGCCCTCCGGAACACTGAAGCTTTCTTT.

This clonotype was counted ten times or more. The rearrangement uses TRBV28 and TRBJ1-1; D ambiguous. CDR1 and CDR2 from the germline V gene are MDHEN and SYDVKM. Between the trimmed V and J ends, which lost 4 bases and 2 bases, there was a span of 5 bases. The CDR3 is 12 residues long. The CDR3 spells CASSSTNTEAFF. The CDR3 bases are TGTGCCAGCAGTTCGACCAACACTGAAGCTTTCTTT.

This clonotype has at least ten counts. This sequence joins TRBV2 and TRBJ2-5; D may be TRBD2 (6 bases). The CDR3 totals 15 residues. V lost 0 bases and J lost 5, with 13 bases in between. In germline, CDR1 is SNHLY, CDR2 FYNNEI. The CDR3 reads CASSEAPGERETQYF. CDR3 coding DNA: TGTGCCAGCAGTGAAGCGCCGGGGGAGCGGGAGACCCAGTACTTC.

V usage is TRBV2 and J usage is TRBJ1-4; TRBD1 might be the D (6 bases). Per the germline V gene, CDR1 is SNHLY and CDR2 is FYNNEI. Trimming removed 2 bases from V and 7 bases from J, with 11 bases in between. The CDR3 spans 14 residues. CDR3 bases: TGTGCCAGCAGTGAATGGGGGGGCGGTGAAAAACTGTTTTTT. Translation gives CASSEWGGGEKLFF.

The chain employs TRBV9 and TRBJ2-7, with 8 bases matching TRBD1. Germline values: CDR1 SGDLS, CDR2 YYNGEE. The CDR3 is 13 residues long. V gave up 2 bases and J gave up 6 bases; unmatched junction bases: 4. The CDR3 DNA follows: TGTGCCAGCAGCGTGACAGGGGTGAGCGAGCAGTACTTC. Encoded protein: CASSVTGVSEQYF.

This clonotype occurred many times. The chain links TRBV2 to TRBJ1-1; no clear D. V lost 6 bases, J lost 4 bases, and 3 bases lay in between. The germline V gene has CDR1 SNHLY and CDR2 FYNNEI. The CDR3 is 10 residues long. As DNA, the CDR3 is TGTGCCAGCAGCCGCACTGAAGCTTTCTTT. Protein product: CASSRTEAFF.

This clonotype was found once. The V call is TRBV19, the J call TRBJ1-5; 9 bases align to TRBD1. Per germline, CDR1 LNHDA and CDR2 SQIVND (reference sequence). J lost 6 bases, V lost 5 bases, and 5 bases had no gene match. CDR3 length: 14 residues. DNA of the CDR3: TGTGCCAGTAGTTCCCCGGACAGGGGTCAGCCCCAGCATTTT. Translating it yields CASSSPDRGQPQHF.

The rearrangement uses TRBV4-1 and TRBJ1-4; tentative D call: TRBD1 (5 bases). The CDR3 has 14 amino acids. V was cut by 0 bases and J by 8 bases, with 10 bases left in between. The germline V gene has CDR1 MGHRA and CDR2 YSYEKL. The CDR3: CASSQDRGREKLFF. The CDR3 region has the DNA TGCGCCAGCAGCCAAGATAGGGGAAGGGAAAAACTGTTTTTT.

Many counts were recorded for this clonotype. CDR3 protein: CSAGPQGVSTDTQYF. The CDR3 region has the DNA TGCAGTGCTGGGCCACAGGGCGTGAGCACAGATACGCAGTATTTT. This chain connects TRBV20-1 to TRBJ2-3; possibly TRBD1 for D (6 bases). CDR1 is DFQATT, CDR2 SNEGSKA, per germline (reference sequence). V gave up 5 bases and J gave up 0 bases, with 15 bases separating them. The CDR3 has 15 residues.

This clonotype was picked up many times. This chain links TRBV5-1 with TRBJ1-1; the D is unclear. Germline-derived CDR1 and CDR2 are SGHRS and YFSETQ. The CDR3 extends over 14 amino acids. The V and J ends lost 4 bases and 3 bases respectively, with 13 bases between them. CDR3 loop: CASSPAPGYTEAFF. The CDR3 DNA sequence: TGCGCCAGCAGCCCCGCTCCCGGGTACACTGAAGCTTTCTTT. The full variable domain, with the rest looked up from reference TRBV5-1 and TRBJ1-1, is KAGVTQTPRYLIKTRGQQVTLSCSPISGHRSVSWYQQTPGQGLQFLFEYFSETQRNKGNFPGRFSGRQFSNSRSEMNVSTLELGDSALYLCASSPAPGYTEAFFGQGTRLTVV.

This clonotype came up a few times. This rearrangement joins TRBV5-1 to TRBJ2-7; the D call may be TRBD1 or TRBD2 (6 bases each). Trimming removed 4 bases from V and 5 bases from J, with 13 bases in between. Germline V lookup: CDR1 SGHRS, CDR2 YFSETQ. The CDR3 extends over 13 amino acids. Here the CDR3 DNA reads TGCGCCAGCAGCCCGCCCGGGGGCCACGAGCAGTACTTC. Encoded protein: CASSPPGGHEQYF.

The table lists this clonotype with many counts. The J gene is TRBJ1-1, the V gene TRBV2; D gene uncertain. Trimming removed 7 bases at V and 0 bases at J, with 18 bases between. This CDR3 contains 16 residues. Germline V gene sequence: CDR1 SNHLY, CDR2 FYNNEI. CDR3 sequence reads: CASILTFGLVNTEAFF. In nucleotides, the CDR3 is TGTGCCAGCATACTGACTTTTGGGTTGGTGAACACTGAAGCTTTCTTT.

This clonotype has ten or more counts. The CDR3 spells CASRHRGDYEQFF. In nucleotides, the CDR3 is TGTGCCAGCAGACACAGGGGGGACTATGAGCAGTTCTTC. The chain couples TRBV3-1 to TRBJ2-1; 8 positions match TRBD1. Trimming took 6 bases from V and 8 from J; bases not matched to a gene: 6. Germline-derived CDR1 and CDR2 are LGHDT and YNNKEL (reference sequence). The CDR3 runs to 13 residues.